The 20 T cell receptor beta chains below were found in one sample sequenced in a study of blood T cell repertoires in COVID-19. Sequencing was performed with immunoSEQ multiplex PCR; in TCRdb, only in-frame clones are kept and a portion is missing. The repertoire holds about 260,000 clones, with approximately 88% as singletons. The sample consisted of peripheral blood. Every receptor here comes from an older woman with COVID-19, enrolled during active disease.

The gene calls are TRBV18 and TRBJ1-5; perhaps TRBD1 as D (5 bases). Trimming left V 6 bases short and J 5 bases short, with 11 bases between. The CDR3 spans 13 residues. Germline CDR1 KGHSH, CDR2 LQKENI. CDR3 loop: CASSQGEDQPQHF. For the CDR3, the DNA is TGTGCCAGCTCTCAAGGGGAAGATCAGCCCCAGCATTTT. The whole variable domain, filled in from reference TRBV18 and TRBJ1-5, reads NAGVMQNPRHLVRRRGQEARLRCSPMKGHSHVYWYRQLPEEGLKFMVYLQKENIIDESGMPKERFSAEFPKEGPSILRIQQVVRGDSAAYFCASSQGEDQPQHFGDGTRLSIL.

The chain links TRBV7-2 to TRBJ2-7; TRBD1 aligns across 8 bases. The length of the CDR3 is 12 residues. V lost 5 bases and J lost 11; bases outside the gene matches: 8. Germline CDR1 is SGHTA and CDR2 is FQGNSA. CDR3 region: CASSPRTGQKYF. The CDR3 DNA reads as TGTGCCAGCAGCCCCCGGACAGGGCAGAAGTACTTC.

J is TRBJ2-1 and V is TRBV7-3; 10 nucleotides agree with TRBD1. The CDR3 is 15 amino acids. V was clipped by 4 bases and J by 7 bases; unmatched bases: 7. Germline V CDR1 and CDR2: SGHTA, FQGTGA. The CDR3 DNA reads TGTGCCAGCAGCTGGCCGGGACAGGGGTGGAATGAGCAGTTCTTC. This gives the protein CASSWPGQGWNEQFF.

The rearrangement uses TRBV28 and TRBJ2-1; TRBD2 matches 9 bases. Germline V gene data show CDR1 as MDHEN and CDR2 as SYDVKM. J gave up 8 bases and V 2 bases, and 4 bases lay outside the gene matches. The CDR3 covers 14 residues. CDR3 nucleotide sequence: TGTGCCAGCAGTTTAGGCGGGAGGGCCCATGAGCAGTTCTTC. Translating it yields CASSLGGRAHEQFF.

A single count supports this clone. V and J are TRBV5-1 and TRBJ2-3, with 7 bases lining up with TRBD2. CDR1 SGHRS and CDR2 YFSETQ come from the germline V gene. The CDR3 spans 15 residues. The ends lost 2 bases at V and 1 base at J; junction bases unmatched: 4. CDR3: CASSFLTSGTDTQYF. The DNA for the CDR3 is TGCGCCAGCAGCTTTCTTACTAGCGGCACAGATACGCAGTATTTT.

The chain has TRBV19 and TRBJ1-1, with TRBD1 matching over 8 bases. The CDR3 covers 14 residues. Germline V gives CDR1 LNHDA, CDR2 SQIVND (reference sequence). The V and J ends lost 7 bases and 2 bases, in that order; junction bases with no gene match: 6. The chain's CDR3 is CASTSDRANTEAFF. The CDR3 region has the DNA TGTGCCAGTACCTCGGACAGGGCCAACACTGAAGCTTTCTTT.

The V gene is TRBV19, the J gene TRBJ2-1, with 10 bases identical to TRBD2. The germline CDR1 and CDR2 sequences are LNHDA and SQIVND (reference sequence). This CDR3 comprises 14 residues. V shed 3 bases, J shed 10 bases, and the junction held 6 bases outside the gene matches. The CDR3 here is CASSIASGSSEQFF. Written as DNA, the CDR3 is TGTGCCAGTAGTATCGCTAGCGGGAGCTCAGAGCAGTTCTTC.

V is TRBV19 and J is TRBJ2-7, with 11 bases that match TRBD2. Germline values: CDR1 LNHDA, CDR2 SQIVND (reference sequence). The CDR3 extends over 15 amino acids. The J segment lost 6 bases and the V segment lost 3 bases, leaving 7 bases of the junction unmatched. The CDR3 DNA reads TGTGCCAGTAGTATGCAGGGCGGGACTAGCGGCGAGCAGTACTTC. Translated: CASSMQGGTSGEQYF.

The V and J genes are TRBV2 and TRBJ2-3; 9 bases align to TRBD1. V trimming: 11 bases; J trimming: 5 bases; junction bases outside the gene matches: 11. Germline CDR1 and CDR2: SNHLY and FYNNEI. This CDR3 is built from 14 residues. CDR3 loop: CAVQGARRGDTQYF. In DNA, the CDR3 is TGTGCCGTACAGGGGGCCAGAAGGGGAGATACGCAGTATTTT.

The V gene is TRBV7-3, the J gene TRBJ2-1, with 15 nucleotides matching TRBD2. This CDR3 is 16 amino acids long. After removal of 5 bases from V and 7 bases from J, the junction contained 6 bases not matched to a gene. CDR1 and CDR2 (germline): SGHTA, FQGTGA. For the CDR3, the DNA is TGTGCCAGCAGCCCGACGGGACTAGCGGGAGGTAATGAGCAGTTCTTC. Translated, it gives CASSPTGLAGGNEQFF.

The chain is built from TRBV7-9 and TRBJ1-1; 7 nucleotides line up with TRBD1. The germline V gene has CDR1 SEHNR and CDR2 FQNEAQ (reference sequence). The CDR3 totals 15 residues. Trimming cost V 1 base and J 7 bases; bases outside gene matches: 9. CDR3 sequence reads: CASSLGLTGAREAFF. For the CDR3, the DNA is TGTGCCAGCAGCTTAGGATTAACAGGGGCGCGTGAAGCTTTCTTT.

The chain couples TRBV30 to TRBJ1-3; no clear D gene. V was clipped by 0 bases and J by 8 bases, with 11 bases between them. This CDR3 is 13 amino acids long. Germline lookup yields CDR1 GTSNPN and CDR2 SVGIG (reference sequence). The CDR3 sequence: CAWSVVVGDTIYF. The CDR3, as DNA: TGTGCCTGGAGTGTAGTCGTGGGAGACACCATATATTTT.

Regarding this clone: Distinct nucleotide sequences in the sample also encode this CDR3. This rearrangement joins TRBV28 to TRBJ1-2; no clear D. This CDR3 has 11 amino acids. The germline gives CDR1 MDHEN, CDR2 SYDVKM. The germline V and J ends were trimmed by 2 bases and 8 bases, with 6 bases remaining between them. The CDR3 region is CASSLNRGYTF. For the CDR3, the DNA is TGTGCCAGCAGTTTAAACCGGGGCTACACCTTC.

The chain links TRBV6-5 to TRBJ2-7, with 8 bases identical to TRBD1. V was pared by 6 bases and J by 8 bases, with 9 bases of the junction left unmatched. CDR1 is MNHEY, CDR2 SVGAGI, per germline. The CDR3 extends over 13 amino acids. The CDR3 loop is CASRAQGAHQQYF. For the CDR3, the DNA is TGTGCCAGCAGAGCTCAGGGGGCCCACCAGCAGTACTTC.

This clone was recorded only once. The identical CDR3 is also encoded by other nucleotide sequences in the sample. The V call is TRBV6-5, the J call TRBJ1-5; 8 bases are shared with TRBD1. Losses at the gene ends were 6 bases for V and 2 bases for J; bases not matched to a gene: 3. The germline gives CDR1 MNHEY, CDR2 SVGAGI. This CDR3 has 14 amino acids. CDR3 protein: CASSGQGGNQPQHF. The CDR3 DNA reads TGTGCCAGCAGCGGACAGGGAGGCAATCAGCCCCAGCATTTT.

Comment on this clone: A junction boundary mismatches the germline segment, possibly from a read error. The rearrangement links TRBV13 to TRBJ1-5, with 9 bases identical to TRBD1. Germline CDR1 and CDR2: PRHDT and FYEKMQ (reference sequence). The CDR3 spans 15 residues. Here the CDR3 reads CASSLGQGSNQPQHF. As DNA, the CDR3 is TGTGCCAGCAGTTTAGGACAGGGGAGCAATCAGCCCCAGCATTTT. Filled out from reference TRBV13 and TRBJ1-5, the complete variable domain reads AAGVIQSPRHLIKEKRETATLKCYPIPRHDTVYWYQQGPGQDPQFLISFYEKMQSDKGSIPDRFSAQQFSDYHSELNMSSLELGDSALYFCASSLGQGSNQPQHFGDGTRLSIL.

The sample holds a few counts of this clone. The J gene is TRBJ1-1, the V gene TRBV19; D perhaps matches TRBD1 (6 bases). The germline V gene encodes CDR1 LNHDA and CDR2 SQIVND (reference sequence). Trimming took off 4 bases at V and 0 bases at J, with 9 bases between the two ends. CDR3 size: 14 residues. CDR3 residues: CASSRGQLNTEAFF. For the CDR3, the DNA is TGTGCCAGTAGTAGAGGACAGTTGAACACTGAAGCTTTCTTT. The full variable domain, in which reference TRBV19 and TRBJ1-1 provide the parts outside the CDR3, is DGGITQSPKYLFRKEGQNVTLSCEQNLNHDAMYWYRQDPGQGLRLIYYSQIVNDFQKGDIAEGYSVSREKKESFPLTVTSAQKNPTAFYLCASSRGQLNTEAFFGQGTRLTVV.

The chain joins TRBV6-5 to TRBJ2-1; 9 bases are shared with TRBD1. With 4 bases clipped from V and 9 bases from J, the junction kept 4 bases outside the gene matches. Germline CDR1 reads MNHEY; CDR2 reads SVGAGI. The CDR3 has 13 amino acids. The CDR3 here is CASSWDRAFEQFF. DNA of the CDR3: TGTGCCAGCAGTTGGGACAGGGCCTTTGAGCAGTTCTTC.

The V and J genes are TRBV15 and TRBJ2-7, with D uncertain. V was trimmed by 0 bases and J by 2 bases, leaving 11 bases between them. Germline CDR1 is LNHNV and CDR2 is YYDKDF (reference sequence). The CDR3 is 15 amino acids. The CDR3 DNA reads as TGTGCCACCAGCAGAGATCTCAGGAAACCCTACGAGCAGTACTTC. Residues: CATSRDLRKPYEQYF.

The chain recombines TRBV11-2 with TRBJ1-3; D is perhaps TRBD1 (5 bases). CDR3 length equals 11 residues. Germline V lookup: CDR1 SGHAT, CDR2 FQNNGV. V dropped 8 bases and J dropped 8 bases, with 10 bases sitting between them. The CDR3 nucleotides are TGTGCCAGCGCCCGGGGGGACACCATATATTTT. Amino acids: CASARGDTIYF.